These 28 T cell receptor beta chains were sequenced from one sample in a study of beta chain features in type 1 diabetes (dated by TCRdb to the late 2010s). Libraries came from the immunoSEQ multiplex PCR assay. The entire amount of isolated RNA was reverse transcribed using the High Capacity cDNA Reverse Transcription Kit, so the sequenced TCRB transcripts were expressed ones. TCRdb retrieved this table from immuneACCESS and kept in-frame rearrangements only. Not all clones are present; in checked studies, unresolved V genes account for under half, and no reason is known for the remainder. The sample yields about 290,000 clones; 8% were counted once. The ten largest clonotypes hold approximately 0.93% of the sample. The sample consisted of central memory CD4+ T cells from blood. The receptors shown here come from a woman aged 18-35 years in good health.

The V gene is TRBV5-1, the J gene TRBJ2-5, with D perhaps TRBD2 (5 bases). Germline V CDR1 and CDR2: SGHRS, YFSETQ. Trimming removed 4 bases at V and 5 bases at J, with 15 bases between. The CDR3 is made up of 14 amino acids. The CDR3 nucleotides read TGCGCCAGCAGCCCGGCGGGCTTCCGGGAGACCCAGTACTTC. Protein: CASSPAGFRETQYF.

This clone came up a few times. The V gene is TRBV9, the J gene TRBJ2-2; D unresolved. This CDR3 is 15 amino acids long. Germline assignment: CDR1 SGDLS and CDR2 YYNGEE. V was shortened by 0 bases and J by 2 bases, with 8 bases between the two germline ends. The CDR3 is CASSVVGTNTGELFF. CDR3 DNA sequence: TGTGCCAGCAGCGTAGTTGGCACAAACACCGGGGAGCTGTTTTTT.

The sample holds a few counts of this clone. The rearrangement joins TRBV5-4 to TRBJ2-7; TRBD2 aligns across 7 bases. Germline V gene lookup returns CDR1 SGHNT and CDR2 YYREEE (reference sequence). The length of the CDR3 is 17 residues. V shed 0 bases, J shed 4 bases, and the junction held 13 bases outside the gene matches. In DNA, the CDR3 is TGTGCCAGCAGCTTGGTTGGACTAACCCGGGGGGATTACGAGCAGTACTTC. Translation gives CASSLVGLTRGDYEQYF.

This sequence joins TRBV7-2 and TRBJ1-3; D may be TRBD1 (5 bases). Germline CDR1 and CDR2: SGHTA and FQGNSA. This CDR3 has 16 amino acids. Trimming cost V 5 bases and J 0 bases, with 14 bases left between them. Here the CDR3 reads CASSRDGGGSGNTIYF. Here the CDR3 DNA reads TGTGCCAGCAGCCGGGACGGCGGGGGCTCTGGAAACACCATATATTTT.

The chain joins TRBV6-6 to TRBJ2-1; 7 bases are shared with TRBD1. This CDR3 is 14 amino acids long. Germline V gives CDR1 MNHNY, CDR2 SVGAGI (reference sequence). The ends lost 6 bases at V and 3 bases at J; junction bases unmatched: 5. CDR3 sequence: CASRGTGDYNEQFF. The CDR3 bases are TGTGCCAGCAGAGGAACAGGGGACTACAATGAGCAGTTCTTC.

This clone was counted a single time. The chain has TRBV5-4 and TRBJ2-1, with TRBD2 as a possible D gene (6 bases). Germline lookup yields CDR1 SGHNT and CDR2 YYREEE (reference sequence). The V gene lost 4 bases and the J gene lost 9 bases, with 17 bases spanning the gap. This CDR3 region has 14 residues. CDR3 protein: CASSQDPGSGEQFF. The CDR3 DNA follows: TGTGCCAGCAGCCAAGACCCCGGGAGCGGTGAGCAGTTCTTC.

The gene calls are TRBV5-1 and TRBJ1-2, with 8 bases aligning to TRBD1. CDR1 and CDR2 from the germline V gene are SGHRS and YFSETQ. There are 16 residues in the CDR3. The J segment lost 5 bases and the V segment lost 0 bases, leaving 9 bases of the junction unmatched. CDR3 DNA sequence: TGCGCCAGCAGCTTGGCCCTTACCAACAGGGGGTATGGCTACACCTTC. It encodes CASSLALTNRGYGYTF.

The J gene is TRBJ2-2, the V gene TRBV11-2; D remains unclear. CDR3 length: 14 residues. V was shortened by 1 base and J by 5 bases, with 8 bases between the two germline ends. CDR1 and CDR2 (germline): SGHAT, FQNNGV. The CDR3 nucleotides read TGTGCCAGCAGCTTAGCGCCCTCAACCGGGGAGCTGTTTTTT. It codes for CASSLAPSTGELFF.

The chain employs TRBV6-1 and TRBJ2-1, with TRBD1 as a possible D gene (5 bases). CDR3 length: 13 residues. Germline values: CDR1 MNHNS, CDR2 SASEGT. The V end was cut by 7 bases, the J end by 5 bases, with 12 bases between. The CDR3 DNA is TGTGCCAGCAAAGGGGCACTGAACAATGAGCAGTTCTTC. Protein: CASKGALNNEQFF.

The V and J genes are TRBV5-1 and TRBJ2-6; no clear D gene. V was trimmed by 7 bases and J by 0 bases, leaving 8 bases between them. The CDR3 length is 14 residues. Germline assignment: CDR1 SGHRS and CDR2 YFSETQ. The CDR3 region is CASEKGSGANVLTF. The CDR3 DNA sequence: TGCGCCAGCGAGAAGGGCTCTGGGGCCAACGTCCTGACTTTC.

The table lists this clone with a few counts. This CDR3 reads CATGQGVDFAETQYF. CDR3 bases: TGTGCCACCGGGCAGGGAGTTGATTTTGCGGAGACCCAGTACTTC. The V gene is TRBV15, the J gene TRBJ2-5; D possibly uses TRBD1 or TRBD2 (5 bases each). Germline CDR1 and CDR2: LNHNV and YYDKDF (reference sequence). This CDR3 is built from 15 residues. The V and J ends lost 8 bases and 5 bases respectively, with 21 bases between them. The variable domain in full, with the rest retrieved from reference TRBV15 and TRBJ2-5, is DAMVIQNPRYQVTQFGKPVTLSCSQTLNHNVMYWYQQKSSQAPKLLFHYYDKDFNNEADTPDNFQSRRPNTSFCFLDIRSPGLGDTAMYLCATGQGVDFAETQYFGPGTRLLVL.

The chain carries TRBV7-6 and TRBJ1-5, with D maybe TRBD1 (5 bases). The germline gives CDR1 SGHVS, CDR2 FNYEAQ. The CDR3 length is 15 residues. V was clipped by 3 bases and J by 4 bases, with 13 bases between them. CDR3 DNA sequence: TGTGCCAGCAGCTTGAATCCGGGGCCGAATCAGCCCCAGCATTTT. As protein: CASSLNPGPNQPQHF.

This clone has just a few counts. The J gene is TRBJ2-7, the V gene TRBV30; D not resolved. This CDR3 region has 12 residues. The ends were cut back, 2 bases at V and 6 bases at J, with 11 bases in the middle. Germline V lookup: CDR1 GTSNPN, CDR2 SVGIG (reference sequence). CDR3 coding DNA: TGTGCCTGGAGTCTCTCAAGTCGCGAGCAGTACTTC. Translating gives CAWSLSSREQYF.

In its sample, this clone was seen a few times. The chain employs TRBV4-3 and TRBJ2-3; D not certain. V shed 5 bases and J shed 2 bases, with 8 bases lying between them. There are 13 residues in the CDR3. Germline assignment: CDR1 LGHNA and CDR2 YSLEER. The CDR3 sequence is CASSGRYTDTQYF. CDR3 DNA: TGCGCCAGCAGCGGCAGATACACAGATACGCAGTATTTT.

The sample holds a few counts of this clone. This sequence joins TRBV7-9 and TRBJ2-1; the D is unclear. V was clipped by 1 base and J by 2 bases, with 12 bases between them. Per the germline V gene, CDR1 is SEHNR and CDR2 is FQNEAQ (reference sequence). This CDR3 contains 16 residues. In DNA form, the CDR3 reads TGTGCCAGCAGCTTAGATTCGGCCAGGCCCTACAATGAGCAGTTCTTC. It codes for CASSLDSARPYNEQFF.

This clone turned up a few times. The chain joins TRBV5-4 to TRBJ2-7; 11 positions agree with TRBD2. There are 15 residues in the CDR3. The ends lost 3 bases at V and 5 bases at J; junction bases unmatched: 7. Germline CDR1 is SGHNT and CDR2 is YYREEE (reference sequence). This CDR3 is CASSSLAGGNHEQYF. The DNA of the CDR3 is TGTGCCAGCAGCTCGTTAGCGGGAGGGAACCACGAGCAGTACTTC.

This clone was picked up a small number of times. The chain carries TRBV5-6 and TRBJ1-1; D ambiguous. Trimming took off 3 bases at V and 4 bases at J, with 7 bases between the two ends. CDR3 size: 12 residues. CDR1 SGHDT and CDR2 YYEEEE come from the germline V gene. The DNA for the CDR3 is TGTGCCAGCAGCTCCGACTTCACTGAAGCTTTCTTT. Translating gives CASSSDFTEAFF.

This clone was seen a handful of times. The V and J genes are TRBV6-5 and TRBJ2-1, with no clear D. The CDR3 has 15 amino acids. The V and J ends lost 6 bases and 1 base respectively, with 13 bases between them. From germline, CDR1 is MNHEY and CDR2 SVGAGI. CDR3: CASRPQQYSYNEQFF. Here the CDR3 DNA reads TGTGCCAGCAGACCCCAACAGTATTCCTACAATGAGCAGTTCTTC.

This clone was detected only a few times. This chain links TRBV18 with TRBJ1-1; D remains ambiguous. The CDR3 contains 15 residues. V was shortened by 8 bases and J by 3 bases, with 19 bases between the two germline ends. In germline, CDR1 is KGHSH, CDR2 LQKENI. The CDR3 sequence: CASAAPNNGDTEAFF. The CDR3 coding sequence is TGTGCCAGCGCCGCCCCGAATAACGGGGACACTGAAGCTTTCTTT.

The sample holds a few counts of this clone. The chain carries TRBV30 and TRBJ1-2; D is possibly TRBD1 (6 bases). Germline CDR1 reads GTSNPN; CDR2 reads SVGIG (reference sequence). The V and J ends lost 2 bases and 3 bases respectively, with 10 bases between them. This CDR3 spans 13 amino acids. The CDR3 loop is CAWSSDRYYGYTF. In DNA, the CDR3 is TGTGCCTGGAGTTCCGACAGGTACTATGGCTACACCTTC.

This clone turned up a few times. The chain combines TRBV4-2 with TRBJ1-2; tentative D call: TRBD1 (5 bases). V lost 1 base and J 1 base, leaving 10 bases between the germline ends. The CDR3 has 15 residues. Germline assignment: CDR1 LGHNA and CDR2 YNFKEQ. CDR3 protein: CASSQVGTLNYGYTF. The CDR3 DNA reads TGTGCCAGCAGCCAAGTAGGGACGCTTAACTATGGCTACACCTTC.

This clone was detected many times. The chain has TRBV10-3 and TRBJ2-7; TRBD1 aligns across 10 bases. J lost 3 bases, V lost 2 bases, and 10 bases had no gene match. The CDR3 is 17 amino acids. Per the germline V gene, CDR1 is ENHRY and CDR2 is SYGVKD. The CDR3: CAISEGEAGQGYYEQYF. The CDR3 DNA reads TGTGCCATCAGTGAGGGGGAAGCGGGACAGGGGTACTACGAGCAGTACTTC.

This clone was counted between two and nine times. V usage is TRBV4-1 and J usage is TRBJ1-5, with 9 bases that match TRBD1. J gave up 6 bases and V 1 base, and 13 bases lay outside the gene matches. Germline loops: CDR1 MGHRA, CDR2 YSYEKL. CDR3 size: 18 residues. Here the CDR3 DNA reads TGCGCCAGCAGCCAAGGTCCCGTAAACAGGGGGCAGGGTCAGCCCCAGCATTTT. Protein: CASSQGPVNRGQGQPQHF.

This chain uses TRBV7-9 with TRBJ2-3, with 8 bases identical to TRBD1. V shed 3 bases and J 3 bases; nucleotides not matched to a gene: 5. Germline-derived CDR1 and CDR2 are SEHNR and FQNEAQ (reference sequence). This CDR3 region has 15 residues. CDR3 in amino acids: CASSLGNRGTDTQYF. As DNA, the CDR3 is TGTGCCAGCAGCTTGGGGAACAGGGGGACAGATACGCAGTATTTT.

This clone appeared a few times. The chain couples TRBV7-2 to TRBJ2-1; 7 bases match TRBD2. Germline V gene sequence: CDR1 SGHTA, CDR2 FQGNSA. Trimming cost V 5 bases and J 2 bases; bases outside gene matches: 6. The CDR3 spans 15 residues. CDR3: CASSRSGEPYNEQFF. The CDR3 DNA sequence: TGTGCCAGCAGCAGAAGCGGGGAACCCTACAATGAGCAGTTCTTC.

The chain recombines TRBV21-1 with TRBJ1-2. TRBV21-1 is designated a pseudogene. This CDR3 is built from 12 residues. CDR3 nucleotides: TGTGCCAGCAGCAAAGTTGGGTCGGGCTACACCTTC. Protein: CASSKVGSGYTF.

This sequence joins TRBV27 and TRBJ1-2, with D possibly being TRBD1 (5 bases). This CDR3 is built from 12 residues. CDR1 and CDR2 from the germline V gene are MNHEY and SMNVEV (reference sequence). Trimming left V 6 bases short and J 4 bases short, with 9 bases between. The CDR3 is CASRDSFYGYTF. CDR3 bases: TGTGCCAGCAGAGACAGCTTCTATGGCTACACCTTC.

The V gene is TRBV27, the J gene TRBJ1-3; TRBD1 matches at 8 bases. Per germline, CDR1 MNHEY and CDR2 SMNVEV (reference sequence). This CDR3 region has 14 residues. After removal of 4 bases from V and 2 bases from J, the junction contained 1 base not matched to a gene. For the CDR3, the DNA is TGTGCCAGCAGTTCACAGGGGGCTGGAAACACCATATATTTT. Translated: CASSSQGAGNTIYF.